This TCR beta chain was obtained from a study of blood T cell repertoires in COVID-19. Study in general: The study drew acute and convalescent COVID-19 samples from the United States, Italy and Spain. PBMCs, B-cell-depleted T cells, or T cells provided the cDNA or gDNA that made up the material.

Trimming removed 4 bases from V and 4 bases from J; junction bases left unmatched: 3. CDR1 is SGHTA, CDR2 FQGNSA, per germline. This CDR3 comprises 13 residues. The authors' processing: Amplification of reference gene primers provided the estimated nucleated cell counts. The assay was immunoSEQ multiplex PCR, and TCRdb's table has in-frame clones only and misses some. V and J calls and clone size come straight from that table; D and trimming were deduced from the DNA. Among approximately 89,000 clones listed, over 75% were seen once. This TCR was recovered from a human donor in a cohort sampled during active COVID-19. The V and J genes are TRBV7-2 and TRBJ1-2; 7 bases fit TRBD1. The sequenced sample consisted of peripheral blood. The CDR3 DNA reads as TGTGCCAGCAGCTCGACAGGGTTCTATGGCTACACCTTC. It translates to CASSSTGFYGYTF.